The 5 T cell receptor beta chains below come from one sample, sequenced in a study of blood T cells in healthy people across ages. The second PCR ran about 6 to 11 cycles with a sample-barcoded 5' primer and J-beta primers. MiXCR, applied by TCRdb to the 5' RACE reads, yields one record per CDR3 protein. The table shows 550,000 to 600,000 distinct CDR3 sequences, with around 48% occurring only once. Sequenced sample: blood. The receptors shown here come from a man aged 80 or over in good health.

V gene TRBV2 combines with J gene TRBJ2-1, with D tentatively TRBD2 (5 bases). The CDR3 has 14 residues. Germline V gene sequence: CDR1 SNHLY, CDR2 FYNNEI. Trimming removed 7 bases at V and 4 bases at J, with 14 bases between. In nucleotides, the CDR3 is TGTGCCAGCACGACTACTTGGGATTACAATGAGCAGTTCTTC. Translating gives CASTTTWDYNEQFF. Full variable domain (remainder filled in from reference TRBV2 and TRBJ2-1): EPEVTQTPSHQVTQMGQEVILRCVPISNHLYFYWYRQILGQKVEFLVSFYNNEISEKSEIFDDQFSVERPDGSNFTLKIRSTKLEDSAMYFCASTTTWDYNEQFFGPGTRLTVL.

This rearrangement joins TRBV7-6 to TRBJ1-4; the D gene is possibly TRBD1 (5 bases). The CDR3 is 14 residues long. Germline V gene data show CDR1 as SGHVS and CDR2 as FNYEAQ. Trimming removed 5 bases from V and 8 bases from J, with 15 bases in between. The DNA of the CDR3 is TGTGCCAGCAGCCCCCGCTGGGGGGACGAAAAACTGTTTTTT. Translation gives CASSPRWGDEKLFF.

This clonotype occurred a few times. The chain has TRBV28 and TRBJ2-3; 8 bases align to TRBD1. V was pared by 6 bases and J by 0 bases, with 2 bases of the junction left unmatched. Germline V gene sequence: CDR1 MDHEN, CDR2 SYDVKM. This CDR3 is built from 14 residues. The CDR3 nucleotides read TGTGCCAGCAGAGGACAGGGCAGCACAGATACGCAGTATTTT. This sequence encodes CASRGQGSTDTQYF. The entire variable domain, with the rest obtained from reference TRBV28 and TRBJ2-3, is as follows: DVKVTQSSRYLVKRTGEKVFLECVQDMDHENMFWYRQDPGLGLRLIYFSYDVKMKEKGDIPEGYSVSREKKERFSLILESASTNQTSMYLCASRGQGSTDTQYFGPGTRLTVL.

This clonotype has only a few counts. The chain carries TRBV5-4 and TRBJ2-1; TRBD1 or TRBD2 may be the D gene (5 bases each). The V gene's germline CDR1 is SGHNT and CDR2 YYREEE (reference sequence). This CDR3 spans 15 amino acids. V was cut by 4 bases and J by 7 bases, with 18 bases left in between. The CDR3 DNA reads TGTGCCAGCAGCCCCCGGGACGGCCGACTGAATGAGCAGTTCTTC. It codes for CASSPRDGRLNEQFF.

V is TRBV20-1 and J is TRBJ1-5, with D unclear. V was trimmed by 3 bases and J by 3 bases, leaving 9 bases between them. This CDR3 has 13 residues. Germline CDR1 reads DFQATT; CDR2 reads SNEGSKA (reference sequence). CDR3 protein: CSASPANNQPQHF. CDR3 nucleotides: TGCAGTGCTAGTCCGGCAAACAATCAGCCCCAGCATTTT.